These 31 T cell receptor beta chains were sequenced from one sample in a study of blood T cell repertoires in COVID-19. Using immunoSEQ multiplex PCR, the repertoire was profiled, and TCRdb retains in-frame clones only, with some absent. The sample gives about 80,000 clones, 78% of which show up once; 15% to 20% is in the top ten. The sequenced sample was peripheral blood. These receptors were obtained from a human donor in a cohort sampled during active COVID-19.

The chain uses TRBV10-3 and TRBJ2-1; the match to TRBD2 covers 7 bases. V lost 0 bases to trimming and J lost 5 bases; unmatched junction nucleotides: 4. CDR1 ENHRY and CDR2 SYGVKD come from the germline V gene. The CDR3 has 15 residues. For the CDR3, the DNA is TGTGCCATCAGTGAGTCGGGCGGGAGCAACAATGAGCAGTTCTTC. As protein: CAISESGGSNNEQFF.

This CDR3 reads CASSYTGGYEQYF. Written as DNA, the CDR3 is TGCGCCAGCAGCTATACAGGGGGGTACGAGCAGTACTTC. This chain uses TRBV5-1 with TRBJ2-7; 8 bases are shared with TRBD1. The junction had 3 bases not matched to a gene; V was cut back by 3 bases and J by 4 bases. CDR3 length: 13 residues. Germline V lookup: CDR1 SGHRS, CDR2 YFSETQ.

The V and J genes are TRBV9 and TRBJ2-5; D perhaps matches TRBD2 (5 bases). Deletions cut 6 bases from V and 0 bases from J, with 15 bases between. Germline V gene lookup returns CDR1 SGDLS and CDR2 YYNGEE. This CDR3 spans 15 amino acids. The CDR3 region is CASTEGGSYQETQYF. The DNA of the CDR3 is TGTGCCAGCACCGAGGGCGGGTCGTACCAAGAGACCCAGTACTTC. Full variable domain (remainder filled in from reference TRBV9 and TRBJ2-5): DSGVTQTPKHLITATGQRVTLRCSPRSGDLSVYWYQQSLDQGLQFLIQYYNGEERAKGNILERFSAQQFPDLHSELNLSSLELGDSALYFCASTEGGSYQETQYFGPGTRLLVL.

Many counts were recorded for this clone. In the same sample, other DNA sequences code for this CDR3. Here the CDR3 reads CASTAGTGELFF. The CDR3 DNA sequence: TGTGCCAGCACCGCGGGGACCGGGGAGCTGTTTTTT. The chain couples TRBV6-5 to TRBJ2-2, with TRBD2 as a possible D gene (6 bases). Trimming took off 7 bases at V and 5 bases at J, with 8 bases between the two ends. Germline values: CDR1 MNHEY, CDR2 SVGAGI. The CDR3 spans 12 residues.

This sequence joins TRBV11-1 and TRBJ2-7, with 8 bases that match TRBD1. The CDR3 totals 14 residues. The V segment lost 4 bases and the J segment 3 bases; nucleotides outside the gene matches: 5. Germline values: CDR1 SGHAT, CDR2 FQDESV (reference sequence). The CDR3 loop is CASSSGQVHYEQYF. The DNA for the CDR3 is TGTGCCAGCAGCTCGGGACAGGTACACTACGAGCAGTACTTC.

V gene TRBV5-6 combines with J gene TRBJ1-4; TRBD1 is a possible D gene (6 bases). V shed 3 bases and J shed 4 bases, with 13 bases lying between them. The CDR3 length is 15 residues. Germline V gene sequence: CDR1 SGHDT, CDR2 YYEEEE. The CDR3 sequence: CASSSTGLGNEKLFF. CDR3 DNA: TGTGCCAGCAGCTCCACAGGGTTGGGTAATGAAAAACTGTTTTTT.

The chain recombines TRBV19 with TRBJ2-2; TRBD1 is a possible D gene (6 bases). Germline CDR1 and CDR2: LNHDA and SQIVND (reference sequence). Trimming took off 5 bases at V and 2 bases at J, with 12 bases between the two ends. This CDR3 is 15 amino acids long. The CDR3 loop reads CASSLQGVNTGELFF. For the CDR3, the DNA is TGTGCCAGTAGTCTACAGGGTGTCAACACCGGGGAGCTGTTTTTT.

This chain uses TRBV5-4 with TRBJ2-1; tentative D call: TRBD2 (7 bases). Germline CDR1 and CDR2: SGHNT and YYREEE (reference sequence). CDR3 length: 16 residues. Trimming stripped 1 base from V and 2 bases from J, with 13 bases between. In DNA form, the CDR3 reads TGTGCCAGCAGCTTGAAGGCGGGGGCACCCTACAATGAGCAGTTCTTC. This gives the protein CASSLKAGAPYNEQFF. The full variable domain, rest sourced from reference TRBV5-4 and TRBJ2-1, is ETGVTQSPTHLIKTRGQQVTLRCSSQSGHNTVSWYQQALGQGPQFIFQYYREEENGRGNFPPRFSGLQFPNYSSELNVNALELDDSALYLCASSLKAGAPYNEQFFGPGTRLTVL.

The rearrangement links TRBV5-1 to TRBJ1-1; 9 bases align to TRBD1. V trimming: 3 bases; J trimming: 1 base; junction bases outside the gene matches: 13. The V gene's germline CDR1 is SGHRS and CDR2 YFSETQ. There are 18 residues in the CDR3. Here the CDR3 reads CASSSPLDRGSGNTEAFF. In DNA, the CDR3 is TGCGCCAGCAGCTCCCCCCTGGACAGGGGCTCGGGGAACACTGAAGCTTTCTTT.

This rearrangement joins TRBV6-5 to TRBJ2-7, with 8 bases matching TRBD1. This CDR3 is built from 15 residues. The junction had 7 bases not matched to a gene; V was cut back by 4 bases and J by 2 bases. Germline-derived CDR1 and CDR2 are MNHEY and SVGAGI. Here the CDR3 reads CASSFGQGNTYEQYF. The CDR3 nucleotides are TGTGCCAGCAGTTTCGGACAGGGAAACACCTACGAGCAGTACTTC.

The chain uses TRBV3-1 (or the pseudogene TRBV3-2) and TRBJ1-1, with D unclear. Deletions cut 6 bases from V and 0 bases from J, with 5 bases between. Germline assignment: CDR1 LGHDT and CDR2 YNNKEL (reference sequence). The CDR3 is made up of 12 amino acids. CDR3 protein: CASSQLNTEAFF. CDR3 in DNA: TGTGCCAGCAGTCAGTTGAACACTGAAGCTTTCTTT.

The chain recombines TRBV6-6 with TRBJ1-5, with 10 bases fitting TRBD1. V was pared by 2 bases and J by 5 bases, with 6 bases of the junction left unmatched. The CDR3 runs to 16 residues. Germline V gene sequence: CDR1 MNHNY, CDR2 SVGAGI (reference sequence). The CDR3 loop is CASSYGTGATDQPQHF. The CDR3 coding sequence is TGTGCCAGCAGTTACGGGACAGGGGCCACCGATCAGCCCCAGCATTTT.

V and J are TRBV5-6 and TRBJ1-5; D perhaps matches TRBD1 (6 bases). Germline V lookup: CDR1 SGHDT, CDR2 YYEEEE. Trimming shortened V by 4 bases and J by 8 bases, and 16 bases separated the two germline ends. The CDR3 contains 14 residues. DNA for the CDR3: TGTGCCAGCAGCCAGGGGACGGGTGGGGAGCCCCAGCATTTT. Translation: CASSQGTGGEPQHF.

This clone is a singleton in its sample. The chain recombines TRBV24-1 with TRBJ2-5; 8 bases map to TRBD2. V shed 2 bases and J 5 bases; nucleotides not matched to a gene: 9. This CDR3 has 16 residues. Germline V gene data show CDR1 as KGHDR and CDR2 as SFDVKD. CDR3 loop: CATSDSVSGIRETQYF. Here the CDR3 DNA reads TGTGCCACCAGTGATTCCGTTAGCGGGATCAGGGAGACCCAGTACTTC.

This clone came up once. The chain is built from TRBV6-5 and TRBJ1-2; D may be TRBD1 (6 bases). CDR3 size: 13 residues. Germline CDR1 is MNHEY and CDR2 is SVGAGI. Trimming left V 6 bases short and J 6 bases short, with 14 bases between. As DNA, the CDR3 is TGTGCCAGCAGCTTGCCACAGGGCAATGGCTACACCTTC. Its protein product is CASSLPQGNGYTF.

The chain combines TRBV19 with TRBJ1-1; 9 nucleotides line up with TRBD1. This CDR3 is built from 13 residues. V dropped 7 bases and J dropped 6; count of bases not matched to a gene: 6. In germline, CDR1 is LNHDA, CDR2 SQIVND (reference sequence). The CDR3 region is CASNFGQGSEAFF. Here the CDR3 DNA reads TGTGCCAGTAATTTCGGACAGGGGTCTGAAGCTTTCTTT.

There are a few counts of this clone. The chain has TRBV6-6 and TRBJ2-3, with D hard to call. This CDR3 comprises 12 residues. Germline V gives CDR1 MNHNY, CDR2 SVGAGI (reference sequence). Deletions cut 7 bases from V and 7 bases from J, with 12 bases between. The chain's CDR3 is CASTSTSYTQYF. The CDR3, as DNA: TGTGCCAGCACCTCCACCAGTTATACGCAGTATTTT.

This sequence joins TRBV5-1 and TRBJ2-1, with 10 bases matching TRBD2. The V and J ends lost 1 base and 5 bases, in that order; junction bases with no gene match: 12. CDR1 and CDR2 (germline): SGHRS, YFSETQ. This CDR3 region has 18 residues. CDR3 DNA sequence: TGCGCCAGCAGCTTGAGCCCAGCGGGGGGGCCTAGGGACAATGAGCAGTTCTTC. Its protein product is CASSLSPAGGPRDNEQFF.

This chain links TRBV18 with TRBJ2-5; tentative D call: TRBD2 (6 bases). This CDR3 contains 14 residues. The germline gives CDR1 KGHSH, CDR2 LQKENI. Trimming removed 3 bases at V and 5 bases at J, with 13 bases between. CDR3 DNA: TGTGCCAGCTCACCCCGGCGGGGAATCGAGACCCAGTACTTC. Amino acid sequence: CASSPRRGIETQYF.

The rearrangement joins TRBV27 to TRBJ2-6; possible D gene TRBD1, 6 bases. V was cut by 2 bases and J by 2 bases, with 7 bases left in between. The CDR3 is 15 residues long. Germline lookup yields CDR1 MNHEY and CDR2 SMNVEV (reference sequence). As DNA, the CDR3 is TGTGCCAGCAGTTTACCAGGGGCTGGGGCCAACGTCCTGACTTTC. It translates to CASSLPGAGANVLTF.

The V gene is TRBV6-5, the J gene TRBJ2-1, with TRBD2 matching 9 bases. After removal of 0 bases from V and 3 bases from J, the junction contained 3 bases not matched to a gene. The CDR3 sequence is 16 residues long. Germline values: CDR1 MNHEY, CDR2 SVGAGI. CDR3 sequence: CASSYSRAGGYNEQFF. CDR3 DNA: TGTGCCAGCAGTTACTCGAGAGCGGGGGGCTACAATGAGCAGTTCTTC.

V usage is TRBV29-1 and J usage is TRBJ1-1; TRBD1 might be the D (5 bases). This CDR3 contains 13 residues. The V and J ends lost 4 bases and 3 bases respectively, with 12 bases between them. Per germline, CDR1 SQVTM and CDR2 ANQGSEA. The CDR3 bases are TGCAGCGTTGGGCTATCGGGGGACACTGAAGCTTTCTTT. It codes for CSVGLSGDTEAFF.

The chain employs TRBV24-1 and TRBJ2-5; weak D call: TRBD1 (6 bases). CDR3 length: 15 residues. Trimming took off 5 bases at V and 1 base at J, with 13 bases between the two ends. Germline CDR1 is KGHDR and CDR2 is SFDVKD. The CDR3, as DNA: TGTGCCACCAGTGGTCGTGGGGGCCTCCAAGAGACCCAGTACTTC. Residues: CATSGRGGLQETQYF.

V and J are TRBV21-1 and TRBJ2-2; TRBD2, the table's D call, was not compared with the DNA. TRBV21-1 is listed as a pseudogene. The CDR3 has 17 residues. The CDR3 DNA reads TGTGCCAATTGCACACTAGCGGAGGGGGGGGACACCGGGGAGCTGTTTTTT. Protein product: CANCTLAEGGDTGELFF.

This rearrangement joins TRBV9 to TRBJ2-1; D call uncertain. V was trimmed by 2 bases and J by 5 bases, leaving 2 bases between them. The CDR3 has 11 amino acids. The germline gives CDR1 SGDLS, CDR2 YYNGEE. Here the CDR3 DNA reads TGTGCCAGCAGCGTCGACAATGAGCAGTTCTTC. Protein product: CASSVDNEQFF.

The rearrangement uses TRBV7-8 and TRBJ1-1, with D uncertain. CDR1 and CDR2 (germline): SGHVS, FQNEAQ. V was pared by 5 bases and J by 3 bases, with 13 bases between. The CDR3 is 14 amino acids. The CDR3, as DNA: TGTGCCAGCAGCCCGCCTTATCTACACACTGAAGCTTTCTTT. The encoded protein is CASSPPYLHTEAFF.

CDR3 sequence reads: CASSETGGVSYNSPLHF. The CDR3 region has the DNA TGTGCCAGCAGCGAAACAGGGGGGGTCTCCTATAATTCACCCCTCCACTTT. The genes are TRBV6-1 and TRBJ1-6, with TRBD1 matching over 8 bases. The CDR3 extends over 17 amino acids. From germline, CDR1 is MNHNS and CDR2 SASEGT. Trimming removed 6 bases from V and 0 bases from J; junction bases left unmatched: 7.

A remark on this clone: The junction shows a germline mismatch at one end, possibly a read error. The chain has TRBV9 and TRBJ2-2; D gene unclear. This CDR3 contains 12 residues. The germline CDR1 and CDR2 sequences are SGDLS and YYNGEE. DNA for the CDR3: TGTACCAGCAGCGTTGTGAGCGGGGAGCTGTTTTTT. As protein: CTSSVVSGELFF.

V and J are TRBV14 and TRBJ2-1; TRBD1 matches at 10 bases. This CDR3 spans 15 amino acids. Germline loops: CDR1 SGHDN, CDR2 FVKESK. J lost 3 bases, V lost 5 bases, and 4 bases had no gene match. This chain's CDR3 is CASSSGTGVYNEQFF. CDR3 in DNA: TGTGCCAGCAGCTCCGGGACAGGGGTCTACAATGAGCAGTTCTTC. The full variable domain, its missing parts supplied by reference TRBV14 and TRBJ2-1, is EAGVTQFPSHSVIEKGQTVTLRCDPISGHDNLYWYRRVMGKEIKFLLHFVKESKQDESGMPNNRFLAERTGGTYSTLKVQPAELEDSGVYFCASSSGTGVYNEQFFGPGTRLTVL.

The V call is TRBV7-2, the J call TRBJ2-3; 11 bases fit TRBD2. The junction had 3 bases not matched to a gene; V was cut back by 5 bases and J by 5 bases. This CDR3 is 14 amino acids long. Germline CDR1 and CDR2: SGHTA and FQGNSA. The CDR3 region is CASSVTSGVDTQYF. CDR3 bases: TGTGCCAGCAGCGTGACTAGCGGGGTAGATACGCAGTATTTT.

The chain links TRBV6-5 to TRBJ1-2; D unresolved. V dropped 6 bases and J dropped 6 bases, with 14 bases sitting between them. The CDR3 is 13 residues long. Germline V lookup: CDR1 MNHEY, CDR2 SVGAGI. Here the CDR3 DNA reads TGTGCCAGCAGAGACCGGGGAGGAGATGGCTACACCTTC. Protein sequence: CASRDRGGDGYTF.